Listed here are 18 T cell receptor beta chains from one sample, sequenced in a study of CD8+ T cells in alopecia areata. Treatment reported: oral pan-JAK inhibitor, 5-10 mg twice daily. RNA was extracted and reverse transcribed into cDNA as the sequencing template. The method was immunoSEQ multiplex PCR; TCRdb's version includes in-frame clones alone and lacks a portion of them. The profile shows about 160,000 clones, roughly two thirds of them singletons. The source was CD4+ T cells sorted from blood, collected at week 4, from a patient treated with tofacitinib. The origin of the receptors is a human donor with alopecia areata.

The chain links TRBV6-5 to TRBJ1-1, with 7 bases lining up with TRBD1. The CDR3 contains 13 residues. V gave up 2 bases and J gave up 11 bases; unmatched junction bases: 8. Germline V gene sequence: CDR1 MNHEY, CDR2 SVGAGI. CDR3 residues: CASSYDRDIEAFF. The DNA for the CDR3 is TGTGCCAGCAGTTACGACAGGGATATCGAGGCTTTCTTT.

V and J are TRBV29-1 and TRBJ1-5, with TRBD1 matching over 9 bases. Trimming removed 6 bases from V and 3 bases from J; junction bases left unmatched: 6. The germline V gene has CDR1 SQVTM and CDR2 ANQGSEA. The length of the CDR3 is 14 residues. The CDR3 sequence is CSVGTGIPNQPQHF. In DNA, the CDR3 is TGCAGCGTCGGGACAGGGATTCCCAATCAGCCCCAGCATTTT.

This clone was counted only a few times. The J gene is TRBJ2-1, the V gene TRBV5-1; 15 positions match TRBD2. CDR3 size: 17 residues. Germline-derived CDR1 and CDR2 are SGHRS and YFSETQ. V trimming: 3 bases; J trimming: 2 bases; junction bases outside the gene matches: 3. Here the CDR3 reads CASSSRTSGGAYNEQFF. The CDR3 DNA follows: TGCGCCAGCAGCTCGCGGACTAGCGGGGGGGCCTACAATGAGCAGTTCTTC.

The chain links TRBV18 to TRBJ2-7; 9 bases match TRBD2. CDR3 length equals 16 residues. Germline V gives CDR1 KGHSH, CDR2 LQKENI. Trimming took 0 bases from V and 2 from J; bases not matched to a gene: 5. CDR3 sequence: CASSPPSGGPTYEQYF. The DNA of the CDR3 is TGTGCCAGCTCACCACCTAGCGGGGGCCCCACCTACGAGCAGTACTTC.

The CDR3 reads CSVGRTAYEQYF. The CDR3, as DNA: TGCAGCGTTGGGAGGACAGCCTACGAGCAGTACTTC. J is TRBJ2-7 and V is TRBV29-1, with TRBD1 as a possible D gene (6 bases). V lost 4 bases and J lost 2, with 9 bases in between. Germline-derived CDR1 and CDR2 are SQVTM and ANQGSEA. This CDR3 region has 12 residues.

This chain connects TRBV30 to TRBJ1-1, with a tentative D call TRBD1 (5 bases). The CDR3 is made up of 13 amino acids. V was clipped by 3 bases and J by 11 bases, with 19 bases between them. Germline CDR1 and CDR2: GTSNPN and SVGIG (reference sequence). This CDR3 is CAWSTGPEAMAFF. The CDR3 nucleotides read TGTGCCTGGAGCACAGGACCGGAGGCGATGGCTTTCTTT.

The sample holds one count of this clone. V usage is TRBV30 and J usage is TRBJ2-3; D remains unclear. The V end lost 5 bases, the J end lost 6 bases, and 6 bases lay between the germline ends. Germline V lookup: CDR1 GTSNPN, CDR2 SVGIG (reference sequence). There are 10 residues in the CDR3. For the CDR3, the DNA is TGTGCCTGGGGAGAGGATACGCAGTATTTT. Translated, it gives CAWGEDTQYF. The variable domain in full, completed from reference TRBV30 and TRBJ2-3, reads SQTIHQWPATLVQPVGSPLSLECTVEGTSNPNLYWYRQAAGRGLQLLFYSVGIGQISSEVPQNLSASRPQDRQFILSSKKLLLSDSGFYLCAWGEDTQYFGPGTRLTVL.

This clone appeared a single time. The chain links TRBV4-1 to TRBJ2-3, with TRBD2 identical over 10 bases. Per germline, CDR1 MGHRA and CDR2 YSYEKL. The CDR3 contains 15 residues. V shed 5 bases and J 5 bases; nucleotides not matched to a gene: 7. CDR3 nucleotides: TGCGCCAGCAGCGGCCTAGCGGGGGTGGGAGATACGCAGTATTTT. It specifies CASSGLAGVGDTQYF.

This clone has just a few counts. CDR3 in DNA: TGTGCCAGTACCGCTGTAGCGGGGGTCTCCTACAATGAGCAGTTCTTC. It encodes CASTAVAGVSYNEQFF. The chain combines TRBV5-6 with TRBJ2-1; 9 bases agree with TRBD2. This CDR3 contains 16 residues. Losses at the gene ends were 8 bases for V and 0 bases for J; bases not matched to a gene: 9. CDR1 is SGHDT and CDR2 is YYEEEE in the germline V gene.

V gene TRBV7-2 combines with J gene TRBJ2-5, with 9 bases matching TRBD2. From germline, CDR1 is SGHTA and CDR2 FQGNSA. V was clipped by 4 bases and J by 5 bases; unmatched bases: 5. The CDR3 is 14 residues long. The CDR3: CASSSGTSRETQYF. CDR3 DNA: TGTGCCAGCAGCTCGGGGACTAGCCGCGAGACCCAGTACTTC.

This clone came up a few times. V gene TRBV5-4 combines with J gene TRBJ1-6; weak D call: TRBD1 (5 bases). Trimming removed 2 bases from V and 6 bases from J, with 12 bases in between. The CDR3 covers 15 residues. Germline CDR1 is SGHNT and CDR2 is YYREEE (reference sequence). In DNA form, the CDR3 reads TGTGCCAGCAGCTTAGATACTGGGACTAATTCACCCCTCCACTTT. Translating it yields CASSLDTGTNSPLHF.

This clone was detected only a few times. The chain employs TRBV29-1 and TRBJ2-1; TRBD2 might be the D (5 bases). The CDR3 has 15 residues. Looked up from germline, CDR1 is SQVTM and CDR2 is ANQGSEA. V lost 3 bases and J 5 bases, leaving 17 bases between the germline ends. CDR3 sequence (DNA): TGCAGCGTTGAGAAGGGAACCGGGATGAACAATGAGCAGTTCTTC. This codes for CSVEKGTGMNNEQFF.

The CDR3 sequence: CASSRVRNTGELFF. CDR3 bases: TGTGCCAGCAGTAGGGTTAGGAACACCGGGGAGCTGTTTTTT. This chain uses TRBV6-5 with TRBJ2-2, with unresolved D. Germline-derived CDR1 and CDR2 are MNHEY and SVGAGI. CDR3 length: 14 amino acids. The V gene lost 5 bases and the J gene lost 1 base, with 8 bases spanning the gap.

The chain combines TRBV30 with TRBJ1-2, with 7 bases identical to TRBD1. Per the germline V gene, CDR1 is GTSNPN and CDR2 is SVGIG (reference sequence). The CDR3 extends over 15 amino acids. V was clipped by 5 bases and J by 4 bases; unmatched bases: 13. This chain's CDR3 is CAWGGTAINGYGYTF. CDR3 nucleotides: TGTGCCTGGGGGGGGACAGCAATAAATGGCTATGGCTACACCTTC.

V is TRBV5-1 and J is TRBJ2-5; maybe TRBD2 (6 bases). This CDR3 is 16 amino acids long. Between the trimmed V and J ends, which lost 0 bases and 0 bases, there was a span of 12 bases. The V gene's germline CDR1 is SGHRS and CDR2 YFSETQ. The CDR3 DNA reads as TGCGCCAGCAGCTTGGTTGTAGCGGCGTACCAAGAGACCCAGTACTTC. This gives the protein CASSLVVAAYQETQYF.

In its sample, this clone was seen a few times. The J gene is TRBJ2-1, the V gene TRBV19, with 13 bases identical to TRBD2. V was pared by 8 bases and J by 6 bases, with 10 bases of the junction left unmatched. This CDR3 has 16 amino acids. Germline loops: CDR1 LNHDA, CDR2 SQIVND (reference sequence). In DNA, the CDR3 is TGTGCCAGTGGGACTAGCGGGGTTCTACTCGTCAATGAGCAGTTCTTC. This sequence encodes CASGTSGVLLVNEQFF.

This chain uses TRBV5-6 with TRBJ2-3, with 8 nucleotides matching TRBD2. The germline V gene has CDR1 SGHDT and CDR2 YYEEEE. CDR3 length: 16 amino acids. Losses at the gene ends were 1 base for V and 0 bases for J; bases not matched to a gene: 4. Here the CDR3 reads CASSLKLADSTDTQYF. The CDR3 bases are TGTGCCAGCAGCTTGAAACTAGCGGATAGCACAGATACGCAGTATTTT.

This clone was counted only a few times. V and J are TRBV29-1 and TRBJ2-1, with D possibly being TRBD2 (6 bases). The CDR3 runs 12 residues. The germline V gene has CDR1 SQVTM and CDR2 ANQGSEA. V was shortened by 4 bases and J by 9 bases, with 13 bases between the two germline ends. CDR3 protein: CSVAGDGSEQFF. CDR3 bases: TGCAGCGTTGCGGGGGATGGGAGTGAGCAGTTCTTC.